The sequence of this TCR beta chain was determined in a study of T cells in localized non-small cell lung cancer. General study points: Sequence data derive from only one tumor region, so heterogeneity remains possible. Those with higher blood T cell density had longer overall survival. Of the tissues analyzed, uninvolved adjacent lung showed maximal T cell clonality, greater than tumor.

The CDR3 totals 13 residues. Germline V gives CDR1 SQVTM, CDR2 ANQGSEA. V shed 3 bases and J shed 4 bases, with 12 bases lying between them. Data came from immunoSEQ multiplex PCR; TCRdb stores just in-frame clones and leaves some out. This sample yields 20,000 to 25,000 clones, of which roughly 89% are seen a single time; about an eighth belongs to the top ten. About this clone itself: Its antigen is currently unknown.

The chain couples TRBV29-1 to TRBJ1-2; the D gene is possibly TRBD1 (5 bases). The sequence derives from a male donor aged 60 or older with stage I lung adenocarcinoma. Sample: peripheral blood, taken before any cancer treatment. The CDR3 is CSVEWQGGYGYTF. CDR3 nucleotides: TGCAGCGTTGAGTGGCAGGGTGGCTATGGCTACACCTTC.